The entry below gives a single T cell receptor (beta chain) sequence along with its context. Per the authors' pipeline: Quantification of nucleated cells was approximated via reference gene primer amplification. Generated by immunoSEQ multiplex PCR, the TCRdb table keeps only in-frame clones and is missing some. That table is the source of V, J and clone size, and D and trimming were worked out from the DNA. Of about 180,000 clones in the sample, around 83% are singletons; the top ten hold under 3.5%. This CDR3 has 17 amino acids. Germline V gene lookup returns CDR1 SGHAT and CDR2 FQNNGV. Trimming cost V 1 base and J 6 bases; bases outside gene matches: 13. This sample is part of a study of blood T cell repertoires in COVID-19. Looking at the study overall: Sources were T cells, B-cell-depleted T cells, or PBMCs; the material itself was cDNA or gDNA.

Material for sequencing was peripheral blood. This clonotype was sampled from a woman aged 25-40 years with active or convalescent COVID-19. This rearrangement joins TRBV11-2 to TRBJ1-2, with 8 bases that match TRBD1. The CDR3 reads CASSLGLSGGAGDGYTF. CDR3 DNA: TGTGCCAGCAGCTTAGGATTGTCAGGGGGCGCAGGCGATGGCTACACCTTC.